A single sample is the source of the 16 T cell receptor beta chains below, sequenced in a study of cytomegalovirus exposure and HLA in healthy donors. The PCR contained 60 Vbeta and 13 Jbeta primers. Here immunoSEQ multiplex PCR was the method, and the copy in TCRdb shows in-frame clones only, minus some. This table has around 150,000 clones, 82% appearing once. The sample was PBMCs. These TCRs come from a man between 25 and 39 years old in good health and CMV-seropositive.

The CDR3 reads CATSGGVRNQPQHF. DNA of the CDR3: TGTGCCACCTCAGGGGGTGTCCGCAATCAGCCCCAGCATTTT. The chain recombines TRBV10-3 with TRBJ1-5; 7 nucleotides match TRBD1. The CDR3 runs 14 residues. CDR1 ENHRY and CDR2 SYGVKD come from the germline V gene. Trimming removed 10 bases from V and 2 bases from J; junction bases left unmatched: 8.

V gene TRBV11-2 combines with J gene TRBJ1-1, with TRBD1 as a possible D gene (6 bases). Germline V gene data show CDR1 as SGHAT and CDR2 as FQNNGV. V lost 1 base to trimming and J lost 1 base, with 10 bases between them. There are 15 residues in the CDR3. As DNA, the CDR3 is TGTGCCAGCAGCTTAGGGGGAGGGGGGAACACTGAAGCTTTCTTT. It specifies CASSLGGGGNTEAFF.

The chain joins TRBV19 to TRBJ2-3; TRBD2 matches at 10 bases. With 3 bases clipped from V and 3 bases from J, the junction kept 6 bases outside the gene matches. The CDR3 loop spans 16 amino acids. CDR1 LNHDA and CDR2 SQIVND come from the germline V gene (reference sequence). The CDR3 nucleotides read TGTGCCAGTAGTATGGCTAGCGGGAGAACTACAGATACGCAGTATTTT. Translating it yields CASSMASGRTTDTQYF.

This clone was counted a single time. The V and J genes are TRBV19 and TRBJ2-5; 10 bases map to TRBD2. V was pared by 3 bases and J by 5 bases, with 9 bases of the junction left unmatched. This CDR3 spans 16 amino acids. Germline loops: CDR1 LNHDA, CDR2 SQIVND (reference sequence). The DNA of the CDR3 is TGTGCCAGTAGTATGGACTCTAGCGGGGGACGGGAGACCCAGTACTTC. Protein: CASSMDSSGGRETQYF.

V is TRBV5-4 and J is TRBJ1-1, with D tentatively TRBD1 (5 bases). V was clipped by 0 bases and J by 0 bases, with 12 bases between them. Germline CDR1 reads SGHNT; CDR2 reads YYREEE (reference sequence). The CDR3 has 16 residues. CDR3 loop: CASSLAEDRLNTEAFF. The CDR3 bases are TGTGCCAGCAGCTTGGCGGAAGACAGATTGAACACTGAAGCTTTCTTT. Combining the CDR3 with reference TRBV5-4 and TRBJ1-1 gives the whole variable domain ETGVTQSPTHLIKTRGQQVTLRCSSQSGHNTVSWYQQALGQGPQFIFQYYREEENGRGNFPPRFSGLQFPNYSSELNVNALELDDSALYLCASSLAEDRLNTEAFFGQGTRLTVV.

CDR3 sequence: CASGLTGGNQPQHF. As DNA, the CDR3 is TGTGCTAGTGGTTTGACAGGGGGCAATCAGCCCCAGCATTTT. The rearrangement joins TRBV12-5 to TRBJ1-5; 7 bases fit TRBD1. Germline assignment: CDR1 LGHNT and CDR2 FRNRAP. CDR3 length: 14 residues. After removal of 2 bases from V and 2 bases from J, the junction contained 0 bases not matched to a gene.

This clone was seen more than once but under ten times. The chain recombines TRBV4-2 with TRBJ1-5, with a weak D call TRBD1 (5 bases). The V gene's germline CDR1 is LGHNA and CDR2 YNFKEQ. The CDR3 spans 12 residues. Trimming removed 2 bases from V and 7 bases from J, with 6 bases in between. The CDR3 region is CASSQKGQPQHF. In DNA, the CDR3 is TGTGCCAGCAGCCAAAAGGGGCAGCCCCAGCATTTT.

The V and J genes are TRBV18 and TRBJ2-6; D is perhaps TRBD2 (5 bases). Trimming pared 3 bases from V and 0 bases from J, leaving 9 bases between. The germline V gene encodes CDR1 KGHSH and CDR2 LQKENI. The CDR3 contains 16 residues. In DNA, the CDR3 is TGTGCCAGCTCACCTCTAGCAAACTCTGGGGCCAACGTCCTGACTTTC. This translates into CASSPLANSGANVLTF.

J is TRBJ1-3 and V is TRBV14; D gene uncertain. There are 16 residues in the CDR3. The germline V and J ends were trimmed by 1 base and 0 bases, with 10 bases remaining between them. CDR1 is SGHDN and CDR2 is FVKESK in the germline V gene. CDR3 protein: CASSQGYGSSGNTIYF. CDR3 nucleotides: TGTGCCAGCAGCCAAGGGTACGGGTCCTCTGGAAACACCATATATTTT.

The gene calls are TRBV7-9 and TRBJ2-2, with a weak D call TRBD2 (5 bases). CDR1 and CDR2 (germline): SEHNR, FQNEAQ (reference sequence). The V end was cut by 1 base, the J end by 0 bases, with 9 bases between. The CDR3 sequence is 16 residues long. CDR3 residues: CASSLVPGTNTGELFF. The CDR3 nucleotides read TGTGCCAGCAGCTTAGTCCCGGGAACGAACACCGGGGAGCTGTTTTTT. The complete variable domain, with remaining parts taken from reference TRBV7-9 and TRBJ2-2, reads DTGVSQNPRHKITKRGQNVTFRCDPISEHNRLYWYRQTLGQGPEFLTYFQNEAQLEKSRLLSDRFSAERPKGSFSTLEIQRTEQGDSAMYLCASSLVPGTNTGELFFGEGSRLTVL.

V gene TRBV28 combines with J gene TRBJ2-7; D is unclear. This CDR3 has 12 residues. The V end lost 6 bases, the J end lost 3 bases, and 9 bases lay between the germline ends. The germline V gene has CDR1 MDHEN and CDR2 SYDVKM. The CDR3 sequence is CASSPSHYEQYF. As DNA, the CDR3 is TGTGCCAGCAGCCCATCACACTACGAGCAGTACTTC.

The chain has TRBV5-1 and TRBJ2-1, with 13 nucleotides matching TRBD2. This CDR3 spans 15 amino acids. Germline loops: CDR1 SGHRS, CDR2 YFSETQ. V lost 4 bases to trimming and J lost 9 bases; unmatched junction nucleotides: 7. CDR3 amino acids: CASSPTSGGQVEQFF. The CDR3, as DNA: TGCGCCAGCAGCCCGACTAGCGGGGGGCAGGTTGAGCAGTTCTTC.

The rearrangement links TRBV28 to TRBJ2-7; D gene ambiguous. Trimming pared 8 bases from V and 3 bases from J, leaving 20 bases between. There are 15 residues in the CDR3. Germline lookup yields CDR1 MDHEN and CDR2 SYDVKM. DNA for the CDR3: TGTGCCAGCCTTCCTGCTTTAGATCGGAGCTACGAGCAGTACTTC. Its translation is CASLPALDRSYEQYF. The whole variable domain, remainder taken from reference TRBV28 and TRBJ2-7, is DVKVTQSSRYLVKRTGEKVFLECVQDMDHENMFWYRQDPGLGLRLIYFSYDVKMKEKGDIPEGYSVSREKKERFSLILESASTNQTSMYLCASLPALDRSYEQYFGPGTRLTVT.

V gene TRBV5-1 combines with J gene TRBJ2-6, with TRBD2 matching 10 bases. Germline V gene sequence: CDR1 SGHRS, CDR2 YFSETQ. The CDR3 is 20 residues long. The V gene end was trimmed by 0 bases and the J gene end by 0 bases; junction bases not matched to a gene: 9. Here the CDR3 reads CASSLESMGLARSGANVLTF. CDR3 coding DNA: TGCGCCAGCAGCTTGGAATCAATGGGACTAGCGCGCTCTGGGGCCAACGTCCTGACTTTC.

The chain links TRBV28 to TRBJ2-7; TRBD1 aligns across 8 bases. CDR1 is MDHEN and CDR2 is SYDVKM in the germline V gene. The CDR3 contains 14 residues. V was clipped by 2 bases and J by 3 bases; unmatched bases: 3. The CDR3 DNA reads TGTGCCAGCAGTTTAGGGACAGGAAGCTACGAGCAGTACTTC. Residues: CASSLGTGSYEQYF.

The chain uses TRBV7-3 and TRBJ1-2; 7 bases fit TRBD1. The V gene's germline CDR1 is SGHTA and CDR2 FQGTGA. V lost 5 bases, J lost 2 bases, and 2 bases stayed unmatched. The CDR3 is made up of 13 amino acids. The CDR3 sequence: CASSMTGNYGYTF. The CDR3 DNA sequence: TGTGCCAGCAGCATGACAGGGAACTATGGCTACACCTTC.